These T cell receptor beta chains were read from a single sample in a study of T cells after yellow fever vaccination. TCRdb re-analysed the 5' RACE reads in MiXCR, keeping a single row per CDR3 protein. The sample carries about 300,000 distinct CDR3 sequences, 8.7% recorded once. The specimen comprised CD4+ T cells sorted from PBMCs, sampled 5 days after the yellow fever booster vaccination. All receptors come from a young man who received the YFV17D yellow fever vaccine. Each CDR3 is given with its conserved first and last residue. D genes are given only for firm matches. Size is omitted from some rows. Given values are once, few, many or a class for expanded clones.

size	D	V	J	DNA	CDR3
.	.	TRBV7-8	TRBJ1-6	TGTGCCAGCTCCGGCAGGGACTATTCACCCCTCCACTTT	CASSGRDYSPLHF
few	.	TRBV2	TRBJ2-3	TGTGCCAGCAGTAGGTCAGGAAGGCCAGATACGCAGTATTTT	CASSRSGRPDTQYF
many	.	TRBV7-2	TRBJ1-1	TGTGCCAGCAGCTTAGCGTGGGAGAACACTGAAGCTTTCTTT	CASSLAWENTEAFF
few	TRBD1	TRBV5-1	TRBJ2-1	TGCGCCAGCAGCTTGCGGGACAGGGGGCGAAATGAGCAGTTCTTC	CASSLRDRGRNEQFF
.	.	TRBV6-5	TRBJ2-3	TGTGCCAGCAGCCCCGTTACGGGTCGAGATACGCAGTATTTT	CASSPVTGRDTQYF
few	TRBD2	TRBV6-5	TRBJ2-7	TGTGCCAGCCGACCGGGACTAGCGGGGAACGAGCAGTACTTC	CASRPGLAGNEQYF
.	TRBD1	TRBV5-1	TRBJ2-2	TGCGCCAGCAGCTGGGGGACAGGGGGCAAAACCGGGGAGCTGTTTTTT	CASSWGTGGKTGELFF
few	.	TRBV6-5	TRBJ2-5	TGTGCCAGCAGTTACAGGGGGGAACAAGAGACCCAGTACTTC	CASSYRGEQETQYF
.	TRBD1	TRBV5-1	TRBJ2-7	TGCGCCAGCAGCCTCCGAACAGGGGTTAACTACGAGCAGTACTTC	CASSLRTGVNYEQYF
.	TRBD2	TRBV9	TRBJ2-1	TGTGCCAGCAGCGTAGCACCGGGGGGAGGATACAATGAGCAGTTCTTC	CASSVAPGGGYNEQFF
few	.	TRBV20-1	TRBJ2-3	TGCAGTGCTAGGGGGGGAAGGCTAGATACGCAGTATTTT	CSARGGRLDTQYF